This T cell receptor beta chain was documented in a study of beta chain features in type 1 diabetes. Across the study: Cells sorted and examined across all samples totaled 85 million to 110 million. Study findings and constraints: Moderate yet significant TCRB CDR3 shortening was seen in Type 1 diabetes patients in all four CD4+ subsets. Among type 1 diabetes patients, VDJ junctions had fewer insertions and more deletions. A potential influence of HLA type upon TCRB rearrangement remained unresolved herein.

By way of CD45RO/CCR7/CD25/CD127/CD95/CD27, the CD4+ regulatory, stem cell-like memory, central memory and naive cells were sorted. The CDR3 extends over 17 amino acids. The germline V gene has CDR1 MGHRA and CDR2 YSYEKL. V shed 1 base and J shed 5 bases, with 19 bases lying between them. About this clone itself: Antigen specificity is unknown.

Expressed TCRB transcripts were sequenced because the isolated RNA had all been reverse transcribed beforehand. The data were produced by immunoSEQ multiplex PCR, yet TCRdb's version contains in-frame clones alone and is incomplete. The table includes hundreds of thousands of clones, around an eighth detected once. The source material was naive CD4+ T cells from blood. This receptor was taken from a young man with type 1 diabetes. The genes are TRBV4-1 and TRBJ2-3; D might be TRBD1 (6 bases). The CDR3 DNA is TGCGCCAGCAGCCAAGTGGGACATCGTGTTGGTGGAGATACGCAGTATTTT. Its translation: CASSQVGHRVGGDTQYF.